Listed below are T cell receptor beta chains from one sample, sequenced in a study of CD8 T cells in ankylosing spondylitis. In TCRdb, the 5' RACE reads were re-called with MiXCR into one record per CDR3 protein. This table has more than 100,000 distinct CDR3 sequences, 11% appearing once. What was sequenced was blood, either unsorted or a sorted T cell fraction (not recorded which). These receptors all come from a female donor with ankylosing spondylitis or in good health (not recorded which). The CDR3 runs from the conserved cysteine through the conserved F or W. D genes are given only for firm matches. Clone size appears in some rows only: once, few, many, or a class for an expanded clone.

J gene	D gene	V gene	clone size	CDR3 DNA	CDR3 protein
TRBJ1-1	.	TRBV29-1	many	TGCAGCGTTGAAGATCGAGGAACAGGGCAAGCTTTCTTT	CSVEDRGTGQAFF
TRBJ2-3	TRBD2	TRBV12-3/TRBV12-4	many	TGTGCCAGCAGTCCGGGACTAGGATTCACAGATACGCAGTATTTT	CASSPGLGFTDTQYF
TRBJ2-7	TRBD2	TRBV7-9	few	TGTGCCAGCAGTTACGGACTAGCCTACGAGCAGTACTTC	CASSYGLAYEQYF
TRBJ2-1	TRBD2	TRBV20-1	many	TGCAGTGCTCCCCCGCCGGGACTACGCCCCAATGAGCAGTTCTTC	CSAPPPGLRPNEQFF
TRBJ2-1	TRBD2	TRBV7-8	few	TGTGCCAGCAGCTATATCGGGACTAGCGGAGTTTACAATGAGCAGTTCTTC	CASSYIGTSGVYNEQFF
TRBJ2-7	.	TRBV20-1	few	TGCAGTGCTAGAGATATGGGGCCGTCCTACGAGCAGTACTTC	CSARDMGPSYEQYF
TRBJ1-1	TRBD1	TRBV29-1	few	TGCAGCGGCAGGACAGGGGGCACTGAAGCTTTCTTT	CSGRTGGTEAFF
TRBJ1-2	TRBD1	TRBV7-2	many	TGTGCCAGCATTCTTTCGCGGGACAGTAACTATGGCTACACCTTC	CASILSRDSNYGYTF
TRBJ2-3	.	TRBV7-2	once	TGTGCCAGCAGCTTCAGAGGGGGCACAGATACGCAGTATTTT	CASSFRGGTDTQYF
TRBJ2-3	.	TRBV5-1	few	TGCGCCAGCAGCTTGGGGTGGCGGACCACAGATACGCAGTATTTT	CASSLGWRTTDTQYF
TRBJ2-1	TRBD2	TRBV28	many	TGTGCCAGCAGTTTATCCGGGGGGGGAGGCAATGAGCAGTTCTTC	CASSLSGGGGNEQFF
TRBJ2-7	TRBD2	TRBV12-3/TRBV12-4	many	TGTGCCAGCAGTTTACTGGGGGCGACTAGCGGAAGCTCCTACGAGCAGTACTTC	CASSLLGATSGSSYEQYF
TRBJ2-1	.	TRBV28	many	TGTGCCAGCAGTTTTCTAGGGTCAAGGGAGCAGTTCTTC	CASSFLGSREQFF
TRBJ1-2	.	TRBV11-2	many	TGTGCCAGCAGCTTGAGTGGTGGTGGCTCCGTATTTGGCTACACCTTC	CASSLSGGGSVFGYTF
TRBJ1-5	TRBD1	TRBV7-8	many	TGTGCCAGCAGCACCAACAGGGGCCGGGGCAATCAGCCCCAGCATTTT	CASSTNRGRGNQPQHF
TRBJ2-5	.	TRBV20-1	many	TGCAGTGCTAGAGAGGGAGGACAAGAGACCCAGTACTTC	CSAREGGQETQYF
TRBJ1-1	.	TRBV5-1	many	TGCGCCAGCAGCTTGGTGGGTAGTGGCACTGAAGCTTTCTTT	CASSLVGSGTEAFF
TRBJ2-3	.	TRBV20-1	few	TGCTGTGCTAGAGATTTATCGGCAGGGAGTAGCACAGATACGCAGTATTTT	CCARDLSAGSSTDTQYF
TRBJ2-7	TRBD2	TRBV5-1	many	TGCGCCAGCAGCTTGGGAGTAGCGGGAGTTTACGAGCAGTACTTC	CASSLGVAGVYEQYF
TRBJ1-1	.	TRBV27	many	TGTGCCAGCAGTCACCAAAGGGGGACTGAAGCTTTCTTT	CASSHQRGTEAFF
TRBJ1-1	.	TRBV29-1	many	TGCAGCGTTGCACCACAGGCAGAAGCTTTCTTT	CSVAPQAEAFF
TRBJ2-3	TRBD2	TRBV12-3/TRBV12-4	many	TGTGCCAGCAGTTCCGGGACTAGCGGTAGCACAGATACGCAGTATTTT	CASSSGTSGSTDTQYF
TRBJ1-1	.	TRBV10-2	.	TGCGCCAGCGGGGAACAGGAATGGAACACTGAAGCTTTCTTT	CASGEQEWNTEAFF
TRBJ2-7	.	TRBV7-2	many	TGTGCCAGCAGCTCCTCCATAGCTTCCTACGAGCAGTACTTC	CASSSSIASYEQYF
TRBJ2-4	TRBD1	TRBV3-1	many	TGTGCCAGCAGCCAAGAGACAGGGGGAAAAAACATTCAGTACTTC	CASSQETGGKNIQYF
TRBJ1-5	.	TRBV4-1	many	TGCGCCAGCAGCCAAGATCAAAGCAGCAATCAGCCCCAGCATTTT	CASSQDQSSNQPQHF
TRBJ2-1	.	TRBV20-1	medium-sized	TGCAGTGCGGTGGAAGTTCGGTACGTCAATGAGCAGTTCTTC	CSAVEVRYVNEQFF
TRBJ2-7	.	TRBV12-3/TRBV12-4	.	TGTGCCAGCAGTTTTGGGCCCTACGAGCAGTACTTC	CASSFGPYEQYF
TRBJ2-1	TRBD2	TRBV20-1	few	TGCAGTGCTATCCTAGCGGGGGGCCCGTACAATGAGCAGTTCTTC	CSAILAGGPYNEQFF
TRBJ1-2	.	TRBV29-1	many	TGCAGCGTCGCAGGGGGCTACACCTTC	CSVAGGYTF
TRBJ2-3	.	TRBV10-3	.	TGTGCCATCGGTGAAAGAGGCGACACAGATACGCAGTATTTT	CAIGERGDTDTQYF
TRBJ2-2	.	TRBV29-1	many	TGCAGCGTTGGCCCAAGGGGCGCCCGAGGGACCGGGGAGCTGTTTTTT	CSVGPRGARGTGELFF
TRBJ1-4	.	TRBV5-5	many	TGTGCCAGCAGCTTTCGAATGCAGGAAAAACTGTTTTTT	CASSFRMQEKLFF
TRBJ1-5	.	TRBV12-3/TRBV12-4	many	TGTGCCAGCACCCTCGGCCTAGAGGCCGGGCAGCCCCAGCATTTT	CASTLGLEAGQPQHF
TRBJ1-1	TRBD1	TRBV5-1	many	TGCGCCAGCAGCATTACAGGGGAGAACACTGAAGCTTTCTTT	CASSITGENTEAFF
TRBJ2-2	.	TRBV5-1	many	TGCGCCAGCAGCCTAAGTGGGGCAACCGGGGAGCTGTTTTTT	CASSLSGATGELFF
TRBJ2-4	.	TRBV12-3/TRBV12-4	many	TGTGCCAGCAGTTTGACCCCCGGGACCGGATCTCTAGCCAAAAACATTCAGTACTTC	CASSLTPGTGSLAKNIQYF
TRBJ2-3	.	TRBV7-6	many	TGTGCCAGCAGCTTATCGGGAGCCCCCACAGATACGCAGTATTTT	CASSLSGAPTDTQYF
TRBJ2-1	.	TRBV11-2	many	TGTGCCAGCAGCCTCATCCAAACTAGCTCCTACAATGAGCAGTTCTTC	CASSLIQTSSYNEQFF
TRBJ2-5	.	TRBV27	few	TGTGCCAGCAGTTTAAGTCTAGCCGGGAGAGAGACCCAGTACTTC	CASSLSLAGRETQYF
TRBJ1-5	.	TRBV5-1	many	TGCGCCAGCAGCCCGACCGGATTAAGCAATCAGCCCCAGCATTTT	CASSPTGLSNQPQHF
TRBJ2-1	.	TRBV12-3/TRBV12-4	many	TGTGCCAGCAGTTTAGGGCTAACCAATGAGCAGTTCTTC	CASSLGLTNEQFF
TRBJ2-7	TRBD1	TRBV5-1	many	TGCGCCAGCAAGAGGGGGACAGGCTCCTACGAGCAGTACTTC	CASKRGTGSYEQYF
TRBJ2-2	.	TRBV7-8	many	TGTGCCAGCAGCTTAAGGGACCATAACACCGGGGAGCTGTTTTTT	CASSLRDHNTGELFF